This T cell receptor (beta chain) was observed in a study of graft-versus-host responses after intestinal transplantation. About the study: Isolated intestinal, liver-intestinal, or multivisceral transplants had been given to the recipients. Every recipient had anti-thymocyte globulin induction and roughly three years of tacrolimus plus steroids. General study points: GvH clones turned up in recipient marrow; some had shown up first in ileum or blood.

Sequencing used immunoSEQ multiplex PCR; TCRdb keeps in-frame clones, though not all of them. The data hold 80,000 to 100,000 clones, with 91% observed a single time. This CDR3 is built from 20 residues. Germline CDR1 reads SGHRS; CDR2 reads YFSETQ. The V end lost 4 bases, the J end lost 0 bases, and 26 bases lay between the germline ends. With regard to this clone: Its antigen is not known.

Sequencing was performed on unstimulated CD4+ T cells sorted from spleen or lymph node cells, taken before transplant. The chain is built from TRBV5-1 and TRBJ2-1, with D possibly being TRBD1 (5 bases). The sequence derives from a human donor who was the organ donor for an intestinal transplant. The CDR3 DNA reads as TGCGCCAGCAGCCTCCCCCCTCTGACCGAACAGGTTAACTCCTACAATGAGCAGTTCTTC. This gives the protein CASSLPPLTEQVNSYNEQFF.